The 23 T cell receptor beta chains listed next were all sequenced from one sample in a study of CD8 T cells in Susac syndrome. Random hexamers were used to reverse transcribe the RNA input (roughly 0.5 to 1 ug). MiXCR, applied by TCRdb to the immunoSEQ multiplex PCR reads, yields one record per CDR3 protein. Here the sample spans about 120,000 distinct CDR3 sequences, approximately 96% being singletons. Material for sequencing was CD4+ T cells from PBMCs. These receptors came from a human donor with Susac syndrome.

The chain couples TRBV30 to TRBJ2-2, with 7 bases identical to TRBD1. J gave up 1 base and V 1 base, and 0 bases lay outside the gene matches. The CDR3 consists of 14 residues. Per germline, CDR1 GTSNPN and CDR2 SVGIG (reference sequence). CDR3 region: CAWSGTGNTGELFF. As DNA, the CDR3 is TGTGCCTGGAGTGGGACAGGGAACACCGGGGAGCTGTTTTTT.

CDR3 coding DNA: TGCAGCGTCTCATTGGACACTGAAGCTTTCTTT. Encoded protein: CSVSLDTEAFF. The chain carries TRBV29-1 and TRBJ1-1; D uncertain. Germline CDR1 and CDR2: SQVTM and ANQGSEA. V was trimmed by 6 bases and J by 3 bases, leaving 8 bases between them. The CDR3 has 11 amino acids. The whole variable domain, remainder taken from reference TRBV29-1 and TRBJ1-1, is SAVISQKPSRDICQRGTSLTIQCQVDSQVTMMFWYRQQPGQSLTLIATANQGSEATYESGFVIDKFPISRPNLTFSTLTVSNMSPEDSSIYLCSVSLDTEAFFGQGTRLTVV.

The chain is built from TRBV5-4 and TRBJ1-1; 7 nucleotides line up with TRBD1. Unmatched junction bases numbered 9, after V lost 6 bases and J lost 4 bases. Germline loops: CDR1 SGHNT, CDR2 YYREEE (reference sequence). This CDR3 comprises 14 residues. The CDR3 bases are TGTGCCAGCAACTTCGACAGGGAGTTCACTGAAGCTTTCTTT. Residues: CASNFDREFTEAFF.

This clonotype was seen just once. The genes are TRBV29-1 and TRBJ2-2; D gene uncertain. Trimming cost V 2 bases and J 7 bases, with 26 bases left between them. Germline V lookup: CDR1 SQVTM, CDR2 ANQGSEA. CDR3 size: 18 residues. CDR3 DNA sequence: TGCAGCGTTGAAATTTCGGGCCCCAGGTTCCGACAAGGCGGGGAGCTGTTTTTT. Translated: CSVEISGPRFRQGGELFF.

The genes are TRBV6-1 and TRBJ2-5; D uncertain. Trimming cost V 4 bases and J 5 bases, with 11 bases left between them. Germline values: CDR1 MNHNS, CDR2 SASEGT. The CDR3 runs to 13 residues. Here the CDR3 reads CASSASLRETQYF. The CDR3 DNA follows: TGTGCCAGCAGTGCCTCTTTGCGTGAGACCCAGTACTTC.

The chain is built from TRBV29-1 and TRBJ2-7; no reliable D call. The CDR3 is made up of 11 amino acids. V was clipped by 3 bases and J by 6 bases, with 9 bases between them. Germline-derived CDR1 and CDR2 are SQVTM and ANQGSEA. Here the CDR3 reads CSVDSVGEQYF. The CDR3 DNA reads TGCAGCGTTGACTCAGTTGGCGAGCAGTACTTC.

The chain has TRBV29-1 and TRBJ1-1; D is perhaps TRBD1 (6 bases). V was clipped by 2 bases and J by 1 base, with 8 bases between them. Germline CDR1 reads SQVTM; CDR2 reads ANQGSEA. The CDR3 extends over 13 amino acids. CDR3 DNA: TGCAGCGTTGAAAGGGGGGCGAACACTGAAGCTTTCTTT. Amino acids: CSVERGANTEAFF.

Written as DNA, the CDR3 is TGTGCCAGCAGAGACCTAGCGGGAGCTTACAATGAGCAGTTCTTC. Translation gives CASRDLAGAYNEQFF. The chain employs TRBV12-3 or TRBV12-4 and TRBJ2-1, with TRBD2 matching over 10 bases. V lost 6 bases and J lost 4; bases outside the gene matches: 6. The CDR3 covers 15 residues.

This chain joins TRBV12-3 or TRBV12-4 and TRBJ1-5; possible D gene TRBD1, 5 bases. This CDR3 spans 14 amino acids. V gave up 3 bases and J gave up 6 bases, with 12 bases separating them. The CDR3: CASSLKGRGQPQHF. DNA for the CDR3: TGTGCCAGCAGTTTGAAGGGTAGGGGTCAGCCCCAGCATTTT.

The chain uses TRBV29-1 and TRBJ2-5, with D hard to call. CDR1 and CDR2 (germline): SQVTM, ANQGSEA. The CDR3 length is 13 residues. Between the trimmed V and J ends, which lost 5 bases and 2 bases, there was a span of 12 bases. The CDR3, as DNA: TGCAGCGTTCCATGGGTACGGCAAGAGACCCAGTACTTC. Amino acids: CSVPWVRQETQYF.

The V and J genes are TRBV2 and TRBJ1-2; 11 bases match TRBD1. Germline lookup yields CDR1 SNHLY and CDR2 FYNNEI. The CDR3 loop spans 16 amino acids. With V trimmed by 4 bases and J by 1 base, 5 bases remained unmatched. CDR3 DNA: TGTGCCAGCAGTGCTCGGACAGGGGGCAGTAACTATGGCTACACCTTC. It encodes CASSARTGGSNYGYTF.

V and J are TRBV6-1 and TRBJ2-7; possible D gene TRBD1, 6 bases. CDR3 length: 18 residues. Per germline, CDR1 MNHNS and CDR2 SASEGT. V dropped 7 bases and J dropped 6 bases, with 31 bases sitting between them. DNA for the CDR3: TGTGCCAGCACCTTCGGGAATCCGAAGACAGGACGTTCGGGCGAGCAGTACTTC. This sequence encodes CASTFGNPKTGRSGEQYF.

This sequence joins TRBV2 and TRBJ2-5; the D gene is possibly TRBD2 (6 bases). This CDR3 region has 13 residues. Between the trimmed V and J ends, which lost 7 bases and 4 bases, there was a span of 13 bases. The V gene's germline CDR1 is SNHLY and CDR2 FYNNEI. The CDR3 nucleotides read TGTGCCAGCAACCCCCTGGAGGGAGAGACCCAGTACTTC. Its translation is CASNPLEGETQYF. The entire variable domain, with the rest obtained from reference TRBV2 and TRBJ2-5, is as follows: EPEVTQTPSHQVTQMGQEVILRCVPISNHLYFYWYRQILGQKVEFLVSFYNNEISEKSEIFDDQFSVERPDGSNFTLKIRSTKLEDSAMYFCASNPLEGETQYFGPGTRLLVL.

The chain employs TRBV15 and TRBJ1-5, with TRBD1 identical over 8 bases. The ends lost 4 bases at V and 7 bases at J; junction bases unmatched: 9. Germline V gene lookup returns CDR1 LNHNV and CDR2 YYDKDF (reference sequence). The CDR3 sequence is 15 residues long. Here the CDR3 reads CATSTRTGTGQPQHF. The DNA for the CDR3 is TGTGCCACCAGCACCCGGACAGGGACAGGACAGCCCCAGCATTTT.

This chain links TRBV5-6 with TRBJ1-5, with D uncertain. There are 14 residues in the CDR3. Germline-derived CDR1 and CDR2 are SGHDT and YYEEEE. Between the trimmed V and J ends, which lost 0 bases and 4 bases, there was a span of 8 bases. In nucleotides, the CDR3 is TGTGCCAGCAGCTTGGGGGAGAGAAATCAGCCCCAGCATTTT. It is translated as CASSLGERNQPQHF.

This clonotype was counted only a few times. The chain is built from TRBV6-5 and TRBJ2-7; 13 bases fit TRBD2. The CDR3 spans 18 residues. V lost 4 bases to trimming and J lost 5 bases; unmatched junction nucleotides: 14. In germline, CDR1 is MNHEY, CDR2 SVGAGI. DNA of the CDR3: TGTGCCAGCAGTTCTACCGGACTAGCGGGAGCTTCCCACCACGAGCAGTACTTC. This gives the protein CASSSTGLAGASHHEQYF.

The chain combines TRBV9 with TRBJ2-2, with D possibly matching TRBD1 (5 bases). Trimming took off 1 base at V and 5 bases at J, with 9 bases between the two ends. This CDR3 is built from 14 residues. The germline V gene has CDR1 SGDLS and CDR2 YYNGEE. For the CDR3, the DNA is TGTGCCAGCAGCGTAACAGGACGGACCGGGGAGCTGTTTTTT. Its protein is CASSVTGRTGELFF. Filled out from reference TRBV9 and TRBJ2-2, the complete variable domain reads DSGVTQTPKHLITATGQRVTLRCSPRSGDLSVYWYQQSLDQGLQFLIQYYNGEERAKGNILERFSAQQFPDLHSELNLSSLELGDSALYFCASSVTGRTGELFFGEGSRLTVL.

The chain has TRBV18 and TRBJ2-5; D gene ambiguous. CDR1 and CDR2 (germline): KGHSH, LQKENI. This CDR3 region has 12 residues. V gave up 3 bases and J gave up 5 bases, with 7 bases separating them. CDR3 in amino acids: CASSPSIETQYF. The CDR3 DNA sequence: TGTGCCAGCTCACCGAGTATTGAGACCCAGTACTTC.

The J gene is TRBJ2-1, the V gene TRBV29-1; D is uncertain. Germline V CDR1 and CDR2: SQVTM, ANQGSEA. The V end was cut by 6 bases, the J end by 1 base, with 13 bases between. This CDR3 region has 14 residues. As DNA, the CDR3 is TGCAGCGTGGAACTGGTTCCATCCTACAATGAGCAGTTCTTC. It translates to CSVELVPSYNEQFF.

The chain couples TRBV18 to TRBJ2-2; 7 nucleotides align to TRBD2. This CDR3 comprises 15 residues. The trim removed 3 bases at V and 3 bases at J, leaving 4 bases unmatched. Germline lookup yields CDR1 KGHSH and CDR2 LQKENI. The CDR3 region has the DNA TGTGCCAGCTCACCGGGAGGGACTTACACCGGGGAGCTGTTTTTT. Translation gives CASSPGGTYTGELFF.

This rearrangement joins TRBV4-2 to TRBJ1-2, with 7 bases aligning to TRBD1. CDR3 length: 13 residues. CDR1 LGHNA and CDR2 YNFKEQ come from the germline V gene. J gave up 8 bases and V 1 base, and 4 bases lay outside the gene matches. The CDR3 spells CASSQAQGEGYTF. The CDR3 DNA sequence: TGTGCCAGCAGCCAAGCGCAGGGGGAAGGCTACACCTTC.

CDR3 DNA: TGTGCCAGCAGCCATCCGCTAGCACCCTACGAGCAGTACTTC. It encodes CASSHPLAPYEQYF. V gene TRBV3-1 combines with J gene TRBJ2-7; D perhaps matches TRBD2 (5 bases). The germline V gene has CDR1 LGHDT and CDR2 YNNKEL (reference sequence). This CDR3 comprises 14 residues. Trimming removed 3 bases at V and 2 bases at J, with 11 bases between.

The chain employs TRBV4-3 and TRBJ2-3, with 11 nucleotides matching TRBD2. Trimming took 0 bases from V and 6 from J; bases not matched to a gene: 8. The germline V gene encodes CDR1 LGHNA and CDR2 YSLEER. The CDR3 runs 17 residues. The CDR3 DNA reads TGCGCCAGCAGCCAAGATCCCCTAGCGGGAGGATGGGATACGCAGTATTTT. Translating it yields CASSQDPLAGGWDTQYF.